At least ten counts were recorded for the clone carrying this T cell receptor beta chain. The antigen is unknown. This sample is part of a study of CD8 T cells in ankylosing spondylitis. Study observations and caveats: Those disease-linked clones were CD8+; they were also relatively rare in peripheral blood. A subset of motif variants has previously been described in the synovial fluid and blood of reactive arthritis.

TCR beta libraries were made by quantitative 5'-RACE with molecular barcodes. TCRdb independently ran MiXCR on the 5' RACE reads; one entry per CDR3 protein. The table lists hundreds of thousands of distinct CDR3 sequences, more than 25% of them singletons. The CDR3 is 13 amino acids. Trimming removed 7 bases from V and 1 base from J, with 8 bases in between. This sequence originates from a male donor with ankylosing spondylitis or in good health (not recorded which). The sequencing sample was made of blood, either unsorted or a sorted T cell fraction (not recorded which). This chain links TRBV12-3 or TRBV12-4 with TRBJ1-5; unclear D gene. In DNA, the CDR3 is TGTGCCAGCACTCCACAGAGCAATCAGCCCCAGCATTTT. This encodes CASTPQSNQPQHF.